This T cell receptor (beta chain) is from a study of beta chain features in type 1 diabetes. Study-level findings and limits: With patients and controls alike, PCR might favor shorter templates to an equal degree. For type 1 diabetes patients, VDJ junctions showed fewer insertions and more deletions.

This CDR3 is built from 13 residues. Trimming cost V 1 base and J 8 bases, with 8 bases left between them. CDR1 is SGHTA, CDR2 FQGTGA, per germline. This clone was recorded a few times. Its target is unknown. Of the isolated RNA, all was reverse transcribed, and so the sequenced material was expressed TCRB transcripts. The repertoire was sequenced with immunoSEQ multiplex PCR; TCRdb's copy has only in-frame clones and lacks some. The sample holds more than 350,000 clones, about an eighth seen once. The receptor was derived from a young woman in good health. Sample: naive CD4+ T cells from blood. The chain is built from TRBV7-3 and TRBJ1-4, with D hard to call. The CDR3 here is CASSLIYGEKLFF. In DNA form, the CDR3 reads TGTGCCAGCAGCTTAATTTACGGGGAAAAACTGTTTTTT.